This T cell receptor beta chain originates from a study of T cells in localized non-small cell lung cancer. Findings and caveats of the study: Adjacent lung tissue had a median 57 of the top 100 clones found in the tumor.

Germline CDR1 is LGHNA and CDR2 is YSLEER. This CDR3 region has 19 residues. Trimming removed 0 bases from V and 1 base from J, with 18 bases in between. Profiling relied on immunoSEQ multiplex PCR, and the TCRdb table lists in-frame clones only, not all of them. This table has 78,000 or so clones, about 83% appearing once. As to this clone: Its antigen is currently unknown.

The sample consisted of peripheral blood, taken before any cancer treatment. The J gene is TRBJ1-4, the V gene TRBV4-3, with a possible D match to TRBD1 (5 bases). The clonotype originates from a man between 40 and 70 years old with stage I lung adenocarcinoma. CDR3 nucleotide sequence: TGCGCCAGCAGCCAAGATTCCCAGGGAATACTCCTAACTAATGAAAAACTGTTTTTT. Translating it yields CASSQDSQGILLTNEKLFF.